Listed below are T cell receptor beta chains from one sample, sequenced in a study of T cell changes during pregnancy in multiple sclerosis. The assay was immunoSEQ multiplex PCR, and TCRdb's table has in-frame clones only and misses some. The repertoire holds tens of thousands of clones, with over 80% as singletons. Specimen: CD4+ T cells from peripheral blood mononuclear cells, collected in the first trimester of pregnancy. The receptors here all came from a female donor with multiple sclerosis, enrolled in a pregnancy study. CDR3s include the opening cysteine and the closing phenylalanine or tryptophan. The D gene is left open where the match is weak. Where a row states a size, it is once, few, many or the class of an expanded clone; other rows omit it.

TRBV29-1,TRBJ2-7,NA,TRBD2,CSVVSGDYEQYF,TGCAGCGTCGTTAGCGGGGACTACGAGCAGTACTTC
TRBV10-2,TRBJ1-5,NA,NA,CASSTDRLSNQPQHF,TGCGCCAGCAGTACGGACAGACTTAGCAATCAGCCCCAGCATTTT
TRBV2,TRBJ2-3,NA,TRBD2,CASSASGGTDTQYF,TGTGCCAGCAGTGCTAGCGGGGGCACAGATACGCAGTATTTT
TRBV6-5,TRBJ2-4,NA,NA,CASSYSADKTKVQYF,TGTGCCAGCAGTTACTCAGCTGACAAAACCAAGGTTCAGTACTTC
TRBV4-2,TRBJ2-2,NA,TRBD1,CASSQVQGDTGELFF,TGTGCCAGCAGCCAAGTACAGGGGGACACCGGGGAGCTGTTTTTT
TRBV5-1,TRBJ2-1,NA,NA,CASRPTGTRGTNEQFF,TGCGCCAGCCGCCCGACCGGGACTCGCGGGACCAATGAGCAGTTCTTC
TRBV9,TRBJ1-3,NA,NA,CASSELGIGNTIYF,TGTGCCAGCAGCGAACTAGGGATAGGAAACACCATATATTTT
TRBV7-3,TRBJ2-3,NA,NA,CASSLTSSTDTQYF,TGTGCCAGCAGCTTAACGAGCAGCACAGATACGCAGTATTTT
TRBV2,TRBJ1-1,few,NA,CASSDLGRFSDPGTEAFF,TGTGCCAGCAGTGATTTGGGTCGGTTTTCAGACCCGGGCACTGAAGCTTTCTTT
TRBV19,TRBJ1-6,NA,NA,CASSKGLPGNSPLHF,TGTGCCAGTAGCAAGGGACTTCCTGGTAATTCACCCCTCCACTTT
TRBV30,TRBJ2-5,NA,NA,CAWSVLETQYF,TGTGCCTGGAGTGTACTAGAGACCCAGTACTTC
TRBV7-2,TRBJ1-5,NA,NA,CASSQGVEFSQHF,TGTGCCAGCAGCCAGGGTGTAGAGTTTTCCCAGCATTTT
TRBV5-1,TRBJ2-7,NA,TRBD2,CASSFTGTSGQYEQYF,TGCGCCAGCAGCTTTACAGGGACTAGCGGACAATACGAGCAGTACTTC
TRBV18,TRBJ2-5,once,NA,CASSPPSVETQYF,TGTGCCAGCTCACCCCCTTCCGTGGAGACCCAGTACTTC
TRBV28,TRBJ1-2,once,NA,CASSNPGFSYGYTF,TGTGCCAGCAGTAACCCAGGGTTTAGCTATGGCTACACCTTC
TRBV25-1,TRBJ1-3,NA,NA,CASSERGAGNTIYF,TGTGCCAGCAGTGAAAGGGGTGCTGGAAACACCATATATTTT
TRBV5-1,TRBJ2-1,NA,TRBD2,CASSQTSGASQFF,TGCGCCAGCAGCCAGACTAGCGGCGCCTCGCAGTTCTTC
TRBV21-1,TRBJ2-2,NA,NA,CASSKVTSRTGELFF,TGTGCCAGCAGCAAGGTCACTAGCAGAACCGGGGAGCTGTTTTTT
TRBV5-4,TRBJ2-1,NA,NA,CASSHRPWTGNEQFF,TGTGCCAGCAGCCATCGCCCTTGGACTGGGAATGAGCAGTTCTTC
TRBV5-1,TRBJ2-1,NA,TRBD2,CASSFSLAGGGNEQFF,TGCGCCAGCAGCTTCAGCCTAGCGGGAGGAGGTAATGAGCAGTTCTTC
TRBV9,TRBJ1-1,NA,TRBD1,CASSATTGDTEAFF,TGTGCCAGCAGCGCAACGACAGGGGACACTGAAGCTTTCTTT
TRBV19,TRBJ2-3,NA,NA,CASRPDRRTDTQYF,TGTGCCAGTAGACCAGACAGAAGAACAGATACGCAGTATTTT
TRBV2,TRBJ1-1,few,NA,CAGSGSGETKAFF,TGTGCCGGCTCGGGGTCTGGGGAGACCAAAGCTTTCTTT
TRBV18,TRBJ1-5,NA,NA,CASSPQRGTNQPQHF,TGTGCCAGCTCACCCCAGAGAGGAACCAATCAGCCCCAGCATTTT
TRBV7-3,TRBJ2-1,NA,TRBD1,CASSQGQGGYNEQFF,TGTGCCAGCAGCCAAGGACAGGGGGGATACAATGAGCAGTTCTTC
TRBV29-1,TRBJ2-4,NA,NA,CSVVERLKENIQYF,TGCAGCGTTGTTGAGCGGCTAAAAGAAAACATTCAGTACTTC
TRBV29-1,TRBJ1-1,NA,NA,CSVYGLNTEAFF,TGCAGCGTGTATGGCCTGAACACTGAAGCTTTCTTT
TRBV9,TRBJ2-1,NA,NA,CASSVDIYTGQFF,TGTGCCAGCAGCGTAGACATCTATACGGGGCAGTTCTTC
TRBV6-5,TRBJ1-4,NA,TRBD1,CASSTDRSHSEKLFF,TGTGCCAGCAGTACGGACAGGAGCCACTCAGAAAAACTGTTTTTT
TRBV14,TRBJ2-3,once,NA,CASRSPYTDTQYF,TGTGCCAGCAGGAGCCCTTACACAGATACGCAGTATTTT
TRBV7-3,TRBJ2-2,NA,NA,CASSRNGGGRAGELFF,TGTGCCAGCAGCAGAAATGGGGGAGGAAGGGCCGGGGAGCTGTTTTTT
TRBV28,TRBJ2-3,NA,NA,CASSWMGPIAGTDTQYF,TGTGCCAGCAGTTGGATGGGGCCCATCGCAGGCACAGATACGCAGTATTTT
TRBV10-3,TRBJ2-2,NA,TRBD2,CAISPRSGSAGELFF,TGTGCCATCAGTCCCAGGAGCGGGAGTGCCGGGGAGCTGTTTTTT
TRBV6-5,TRBJ2-7,NA,NA,CASSYSISGAPGEQYF,TGTGCCAGCAGTTACTCGATCTCTGGGGCCCCCGGCGAGCAGTACTTC
TRBV14,TRBJ2-7,NA,NA,CASSQANRVYEQYF,TGTGCCAGCAGCCAAGCGAACAGAGTCTACGAGCAGTACTTC
TRBV19,TRBJ2-5,NA,TRBD2,CASSIGLAGYQETQYF,TGTGCCAGTAGTATTGGACTAGCGGGGTACCAAGAGACCCAGTACTTC
TRBV4-1,TRBJ2-7,NA,NA,CASSQPQGSRAFHEQYF,TGCGCCAGCAGCCAACCGCAAGGGAGCCGGGCCTTTCACGAGCAGTACTTC
TRBV11-2,TRBJ1-3,NA,TRBD1,CASSSTGIGNTIYF,TGTGCCAGCAGCTCGACAGGGATTGGAAACACCATATATTTT
TRBV7-9,TRBJ1-6,few,NA,CASSLASGRGSPLHF,TGTGCCAGCAGCTTAGCGTCAGGGAGGGGGTCACCCCTCCACTTT
TRBV4-3,TRBJ1-3,NA,NA,CASSQAGGLGNTIYF,TGCGCCAGCAGCCAAGCGGGGGGCCTTGGAAACACCATATATTTT
TRBV29-1,TRBJ1-1,NA,NA,CSVGQKNTEAFF,TGCAGCGTTGGACAGAAGAACACTGAAGCTTTCTTT
TRBV28,TRBJ2-7,once,NA,CASTRRYEQYF,TGTGCCAGCACCCGTCGCTACGAGCAGTACTTC
TRBV9,TRBJ2-5,once,TRBD2,CASSVLPAPVAGGEETQYF,TGTGCCAGCAGCGTCCTTCCCGCGCCGGTAGCGGGAGGGGAAGAGACCCAGTACTTC
TRBV18,TRBJ1-2,NA,NA,CASSPLENYGYTF,TGTGCCAGCTCACCACTAGAAAACTATGGCTACACCTTC
TRBV7-6,TRBJ2-1,NA,NA,CASSLVSHTVNNEQFF,TGTGCCAGCAGCTTAGTTTCCCATACAGTTAACAATGAGCAGTTCTTC
TRBV7-2,TRBJ1-1,NA,NA,CASSPRWGGMTEAFF,TGTGCCAGCAGCCCGAGATGGGGGGGGATGACTGAAGCTTTCTTT
TRBV4-3,TRBJ2-3,NA,TRBD1,CASSQAPGQGTDTQYF,TGCGCCAGCAGCCAAGCCCCGGGACAGGGCACAGATACGCAGTATTTT
TRBV7-9,TRBJ2-3,NA,NA,CASSSTHASTDTQYF,TGTGCCAGCAGCTCGACTCATGCTAGCACAGATACGCAGTATTTT
TRBV5-4,TRBJ2-3,NA,TRBD1,CASSGTGGIDTQYF,TGTGCCAGCAGCGGGACAGGGGGTATAGATACGCAGTATTTT
TRBV28,TRBJ2-3,NA,TRBD2,CASSQRGTTDTQYF,TGTGCCAGCAGTCAGCGGGGCACCACAGATACGCAGTATTTT
TRBV7-2,TRBJ1-1,NA,NA,CASSLRNQLNTEAFF,TGTGCCAGCAGCTTGAGGAACCAGCTGAACACTGAAGCTTTCTTT
TRBV7-8,TRBJ1-6,NA,TRBD1,CASSLDGTGGAGNSPLHF,TGTGCCAGCAGCTTGGACGGGACAGGGGGCGCAGGGAATTCACCCCTCCACTTT
TRBV18,TRBJ2-1,NA,TRBD2,CASSPWTSGSGEQFF,TGTGCCAGCTCACCCTGGACTAGCGGGAGTGGTGAGCAGTTCTTC
TRBV19,TRBJ1-2,NA,TRBD1,CASSIPGQGSAGYTF,TGTGCCAGTAGTATTCCGGGACAGGGTTCGGCTGGCTACACCTTC
TRBV15,TRBJ1-5,NA,NA,CATSRDREAGQRSQHF,TGTGCCACCAGCAGAGATCGTGAAGCAGGGCAAAGGTCCCAGCATTTT
TRBV21-1,TRBJ2-2,NA,NA,CASSKQLAGNTGELFF,TGTGCCAGCAGCAAGCAACTAGCGGGGAACACCGGGGAGCTGTTTTTT
TRBV10-1,TRBJ1-5,NA,NA,CASSESRNNQPQHF,TGCGCCAGCAGTGAGTCGAGGAACAATCAGCCCCAGCATTTT
TRBV9,TRBJ2-2,NA,TRBD1,CASSAGTGGTGELFF,TGTGCCAGCAGCGCGGGGACAGGGGGCACCGGGGAGCTGTTTTTT
TRBV18,TRBJ2-1,once,TRBD2,CASSPLASGSSYNEQFF,TGTGCCAGCTCACCCCTCGCTAGCGGGAGTTCCTACAATGAGCAGTTCTTC